This TCR beta chain was sequenced for a study of T cell responses to AZD1222 COVID-19 vaccine. Deletions cut 0 bases from V and 2 bases from J, with 8 bases between. The CDR3 has 15 amino acids. The germline V gene encodes CDR1 SEHNR and CDR2 FQNEAQ (reference sequence). Using immunoSEQ multiplex PCR, the repertoire was profiled, and TCRdb retains in-frame clones only, with some absent. The table lists 120,000 or so clones, around 83% of them singletons. The table lists this clone with a count of one. The material was peripheral blood, obtained 28 days after the second AZD1222 dose. This sequence joins TRBV7-9 and TRBJ1-5; D is unclear. The TCR sequence derives from an adult who received the AZD1222 COVID-19 vaccine. The CDR3 reads CASSLASRGNQPQHF. In DNA, the CDR3 is TGTGCCAGCAGCTTAGCTTCCAGAGGCAATCAGCCCCAGCATTTT.